One and the same sample provided the 3 T cell receptor beta chains below, sequenced in a study of cytomegalovirus exposure and HLA in healthy donors. The PCR ran on 60 Vbeta and 13 Jbeta primers. Produced via immunoSEQ multiplex PCR; TCRdb's table is partial and in-frame only. Of over 150,000 clones detected, approximately 80% appear once; the ten largest clones hold 5.6%. Source material: PBMCs. These receptors all come from a woman in her 40s in good health and CMV-seropositive.

This clone was counted a few times. CDR3 DNA sequence: TGTGCCAGCAGCATGGCCCACACAGGGGATGAAAAACTGTTTTTT. The encoded protein is CASSMAHTGDEKLFF. This chain uses TRBV7-2 with TRBJ1-4; 7 bases are shared with TRBD1. CDR3 length: 15 residues. Germline V gives CDR1 SGHTA, CDR2 FQGNSA. Losses at the gene ends were 5 bases for V and 6 bases for J; bases not matched to a gene: 9.

The chain carries TRBV7-3 and TRBJ2-7; a possible D gene is TRBD2 (5 bases). The germline V gene has CDR1 SGHTA and CDR2 FQGTGA. There are 14 residues in the CDR3. The V end lost 2 bases, the J end lost 3 bases, and 11 bases lay between the germline ends. The CDR3 protein is CASSLGRGIYEQYF. The CDR3 bases are TGTGCCAGCAGCTTAGGACGGGGTATCTACGAGCAGTACTTC.

The CDR3 DNA is TGTGCCAGCAGCTCACAGTCTGTCGGGGAGCACTATGGCTACACCTTC. It is translated as CASSSQSVGEHYGYTF. The rearrangement uses TRBV7-3 and TRBJ1-2; D not certain. This CDR3 has 16 amino acids. Germline V gene data show CDR1 as SGHTA and CDR2 as FQGTGA. With 4 bases removed from V and 3 bases from J, the gap between germline ends came to 18 bases. The full variable domain, in which reference TRBV7-3 and TRBJ1-2 provide the parts outside the CDR3, is GAGVSQTPSNKVTEKGKYVELRCDPISGHTALYWYRQSLGQGPEFLIYFQGTGAADDSGLPNDRFFAVRPEGSVSTLKIQRTERGDSAVYLCASSSQSVGEHYGYTFGSGTRLTVV.